This TCR beta chain was observed in a study of blood T cells in healthy people across ages (dated by TCRdb to between 2014 and 2017). Regarding the complete study: In model experiments, roughly one uniquely barcoded TCR beta cDNA molecule per two T cells was captured by template switching. Age-related changes in TCR beta repertoire diversity were measured in the study by deep sequencing normalized with unique cDNA molecular identifiers. Donors were grouped into four age groups: young (average 16 years), middle-aged (around 39), aged (roughly 62) and long-lived (around 82). The study analyzed two additional independent replicas of 1 million unique cDNA reads from the same blood draw for two donors, one aged 18 to 29 and one aged 80 or older. To avoid experimental bias, donors of different ages were distributed randomly across sequencing lanes.

Donors were around 37 systemically healthy Caucasian individuals from Russia aged roughly 6 to 90 years. Approximately 11 milliliters of peripheral blood were drawn from each donor into EDTA-treated Vacutainer tubes. Ficoll-Paque density-gradient centrifugation was used to isolate PBMCs, with at least 7 million obtained per sample. Trizol reagent was used to extract total RNA from PBMCs, with at least 6 micrograms per sample. For every donor, flow cytometry on a PBMC aliquot measured the percentage of naive CD45RAhigh/CD27high T cells. The library was made by 5' RACE. Sequencing was carried out with an Illumina HiSeq 2500. A second PCR of roughly 6 to 11 cycles was run with a J-beta primer mix and a sample-barcoded 5' primer. A unique molecular identifier was introduced onto each TCR beta cDNA molecule by a template-switch 5' adaptor carrying 12 random nucleotides. At least 3 million CDR3-containing paired-end reads were obtained from each sample. First-strand cDNA synthesis was performed from all RNA using the Mint cDNA synthesis kit, with priming by a TRBC-specific oligonucleotide. Following uracil-DNA glycosylase treatment, all cDNA underwent a first 18-cycle PCR with the universal primers M1SS and BC2_uni_R. As for the original processing: Normalization of each sample was performed by random selection of 1 million high-quality reads, each carrying a distinct molecular identifier. Instead of being binned into consensus sequences, reads with shared molecular identifiers were discarded. MiTCR, with a Q25 quality threshold and the strictest error-elimination algorithm, was used for CDR3 identification, clonotype clustering and error correction. A nonparametric unseen species model with Euler transformation was used to estimate a lower bound on total TCR beta diversity. TCRdb cleaned the public reads at Q25 with fastp, built clones with MiXCR and kept in-frame beta chains. Rows with a matching CDR3 protein are joined into one entry that keeps the most common DNA and genes. For this entry, the V and J calls and clone size follow TCRdb and not the study's own pipeline. This sample lists about 810,000 distinct CDR3 sequences; about 34% were detected once. The leading ten clones occupy approximately 12% of the sample.

This clonotype was picked up one time. No antigen is known for it. Nothing much larger sits one base from this clone, and base qualities are not available. One read provides weak support. Inclusive of the bounding cysteine and phenylalanine, the CDR3 is 14 residues long. The only DNA kept is the CDR3, 42 bases in frame from the first base. Deletion took 3 bases off V and 10 bases off J, with a span of 21 bases between the germline ends. According to the germline V gene (reference sequence), CDR1 reads DFQATT and CDR2 reads SNEGSKA. What the work shows at the level of the full study, not this receptor alone: A strong correlation was found between observed TCR beta diversity and the percentage of naive T cells measured by flow cytometry. Observed TCR beta diversity per million T cells fell roughly linearly with age, and a significant reduction was already apparent by age around 36. Estimates of total diversity based on one million sequenced T cells were regarded as lower bounds and as underestimates. Compared with the aged group, the long-lived group had more naive CD4+ T cells, fewer expanded clones and increased TCR diversity, a pattern suggesting age selection. Since profiling was done on bulk unsorted PBMCs, naive and antigen-experienced compartments could not be conclusively compared. Because donor CMV infection status was unknown, age-related changes in expanded clonotypes were potentially confounded.

This receptor was identified in a man younger than 35 in good health. This receptor chain uses TRBV20-1 and TRBJ1-1, with no D gene named confidently. Sequences were obtained from blood. The CDR3 protein is CSASEPGPRDRAFF. The base sequence is TGCAGTGCTAGCGAGCCCGGGCCGCGGGATCGAGCTTTCTTT.